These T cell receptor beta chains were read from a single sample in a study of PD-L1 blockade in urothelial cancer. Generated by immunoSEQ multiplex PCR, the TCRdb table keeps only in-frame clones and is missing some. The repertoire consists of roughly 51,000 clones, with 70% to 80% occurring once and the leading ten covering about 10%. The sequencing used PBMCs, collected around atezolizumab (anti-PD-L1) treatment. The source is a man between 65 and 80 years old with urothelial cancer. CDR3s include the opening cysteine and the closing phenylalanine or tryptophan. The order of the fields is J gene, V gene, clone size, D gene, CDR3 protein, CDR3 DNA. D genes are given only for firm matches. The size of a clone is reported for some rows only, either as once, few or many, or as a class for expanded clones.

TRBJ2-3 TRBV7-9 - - CASSLGTSDTDTQYF TGTGCCAGCAGCCTCGGGACTTCCGACACAGATACGCAGTATTTT
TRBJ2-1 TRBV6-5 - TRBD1 CASGSGTGKQGEQFF TGTGCCAGCGGGTCCGGGACAGGGAAACAGGGTGAGCAGTTCTTC
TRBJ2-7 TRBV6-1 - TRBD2 CASSSGLGSYEQYF TGTGCCAGCTCCTCCGGACTAGGAAGTTACGAGCAGTACTTC
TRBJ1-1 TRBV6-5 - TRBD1 CASSYRGQGTEAFF TGTGCCAGCAGTTACCGCGGACAGGGGACTGAAGCTTTCTTT
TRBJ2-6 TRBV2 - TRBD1 CASSELGTGSHISRANVLTF TGTGCCAGCAGTGAGTTGGGGACAGGCTCCCACATTTCTCGGGCCAACGTCCTGACTTTC
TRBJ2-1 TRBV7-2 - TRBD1 CASSFQGAGYNEQFF TGTGCCAGCAGCTTCCAGGGGGCGGGCTACAATGAGCAGTTCTTC
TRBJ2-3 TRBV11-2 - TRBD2 CASSLVTSGRKDGTDTQYF TGTGCCAGCAGCTTAGTTACTAGCGGGAGAAAGGATGGCACAGATACGCAGTATTTT
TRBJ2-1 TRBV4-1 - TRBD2 CASSQVQGGGNEQFF TGCGCCAGCAGCCAGGTCCAAGGCGGGGGTAATGAGCAGTTCTTC
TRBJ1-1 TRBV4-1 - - CASSDRSGGNTEAFF TGCGCCAGCAGCGACCGATCCGGGGGTAACACTGAAGCTTTCTTT
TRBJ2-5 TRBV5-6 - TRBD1 CASSLAGQGQETQYF TGTGCCAGCAGCTTGGCAGGACAGGGCCAAGAGACCCAGTACTTC
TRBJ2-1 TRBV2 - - CASSGGLDNEQFF TGTGCCAGCAGTGGCGGCTTGGACAATGAGCAGTTCTTC
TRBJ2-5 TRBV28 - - CASSLYTEEETQYF TGTGCCAGCAGTTTATACACAGAAGAAGAGACCCAGTACTTC
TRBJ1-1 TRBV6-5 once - CASSYSRGLGTEAFF TGTGCCAGCAGTTACTCGAGGGGACTGGGGACTGAAGCTTTCTTT
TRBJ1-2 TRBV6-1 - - CASSERDYGYTF TGTGCCAGCAGTGAGAGGGACTATGGCTACACCTTC
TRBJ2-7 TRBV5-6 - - CASSSPPGAYEQYF TGTGCCAGCAGCAGCCCACCAGGGGCCTACGAGCAGTACTTC
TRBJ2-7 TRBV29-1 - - CSVVIRSSYEQYF TGCAGCGTTGTTATACGGAGCTCCTACGAGCAGTACTTC
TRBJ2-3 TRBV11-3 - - CASSFRTGDTQYF TGTGCCAGCAGCTTCCGGACTGGGGATACGCAGTATTTT
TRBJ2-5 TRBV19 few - CASSIMGAIRQTQYF TGTGCCAGTAGTATAATGGGGGCGATTAGACAGACCCAGTACTTC
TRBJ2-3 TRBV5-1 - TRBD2 CASSLAPAAGEVADTQYF TGCGCCAGCAGCTTGGCCCCAGCAGCGGGAGAGGTCGCAGATACGCAGTATTTT
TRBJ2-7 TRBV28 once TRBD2 CASSFPGLARYEQYF TGTGCCAGCAGTTTTCCGGGACTAGCGCGTTACGAGCAGTACTTC
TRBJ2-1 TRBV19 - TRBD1 CASSITGGSSYNEQFF TGTGCCAGTAGTATAACAGGGGGTAGCTCCTACAATGAGCAGTTCTTC
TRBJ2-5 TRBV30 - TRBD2 CAWSVRTSGDRYF TGTGCCTGGAGTGTCCGGACTAGCGGGGACAGGTACTTC
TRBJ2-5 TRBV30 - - CAWSSNRETQYF TGTGCCTGGAGCTCAAACCGGGAGACCCAGTACTTC
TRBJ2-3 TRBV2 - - CASSRGRGWGHLTDTQYF TGTGCCAGCAGTAGGGGGAGAGGGTGGGGACACCTCACAGATACGCAGTATTTT
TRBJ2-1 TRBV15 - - CATATSSYNEQFF TGTGCCACCGCAACGAGCTCCTACAATGAGCAGTTCTTC
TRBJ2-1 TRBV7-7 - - CASSLGGVRNNEQFF TGTGCTAGCAGCTTAGGGGGAGTGAGGAACAATGAGCAGTTCTTC
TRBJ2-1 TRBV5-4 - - CASSWGLSQANEQFF TGTGCCAGCAGCTGGGGACTTTCGCAAGCTAATGAGCAGTTCTTC
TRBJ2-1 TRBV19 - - CASAILNEQFF TGTGCCAGTGCTATCCTCAATGAGCAGTTCTTC
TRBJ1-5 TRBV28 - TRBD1 CGTTGGGQPQHF TGTGGCACAACAGGGGGCGGTCAGCCCCAGCATTTT
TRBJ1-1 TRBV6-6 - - CASSYQDLGTEAFF TGTGCCAGCAGTTACCAGGATTTAGGCACTGAAGCTTTCTTT
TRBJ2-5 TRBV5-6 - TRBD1 CASSMTGSETQYF TGTGCCAGCAGCATGACAGGGTCAGAGACCCAGTACTTC
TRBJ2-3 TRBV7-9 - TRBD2 CASSSSGVGNTQYF TGTGCCAGCAGCTCCAGCGGGGTGGGGAATACGCAGTATTTT
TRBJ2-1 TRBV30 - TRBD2 CAYTGLAGYNEQFF TGTGCCTACACGGGACTAGCGGGATACAATGAGCAGTTCTTC
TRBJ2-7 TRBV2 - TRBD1 CASRGIGTAYEQYF TGTGCCAGCAGGGGGATTGGGACAGCCTACGAGCAGTACTTC
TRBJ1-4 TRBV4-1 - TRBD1 CASSALRGAEKLFF TGCGCCAGCAGCGCCCTCAGGGGGGCAGAAAAACTGTTTTTT
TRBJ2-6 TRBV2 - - CASRDSNSGANVLTF TGTGCCAGCAGGGATAGCAACTCTGGGGCCAACGTCCTGACTTTC
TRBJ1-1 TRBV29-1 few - CSVAETLSEAFF TGCAGCGTCGCAGAGACTCTGAGTGAAGCTTTCTTT
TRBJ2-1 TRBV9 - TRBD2 CASSVAGGTNEQFF TGTGCCAGCAGCGTAGCGGGAGGTACCAATGAGCAGTTCTTC
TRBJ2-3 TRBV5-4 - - CASSFKDTQYF TGTGCCAGCAGCTTTAAAGATACGCAGTATTTT
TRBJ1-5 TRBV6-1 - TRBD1 CASSAQRVGQGTNQPQHF TGTGCCAGCAGTGCCCAAAGGGTAGGACAGGGGACAAATCAGCCCCAGCATTTT
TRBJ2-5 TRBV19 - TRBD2 CASSSGSVIAGTQYF TGTGCCAGTAGTTCCGGCTCGGTCATAGCGGGGACCCAGTACTTC